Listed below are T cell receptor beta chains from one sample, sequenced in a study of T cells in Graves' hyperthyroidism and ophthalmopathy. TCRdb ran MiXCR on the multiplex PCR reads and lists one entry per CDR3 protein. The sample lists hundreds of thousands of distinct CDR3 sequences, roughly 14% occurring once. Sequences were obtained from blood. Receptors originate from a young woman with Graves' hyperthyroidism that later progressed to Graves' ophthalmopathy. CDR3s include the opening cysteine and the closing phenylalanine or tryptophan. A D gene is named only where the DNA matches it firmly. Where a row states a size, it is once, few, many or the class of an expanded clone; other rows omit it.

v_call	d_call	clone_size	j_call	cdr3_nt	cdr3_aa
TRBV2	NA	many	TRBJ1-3	TGTGCCAGCAGGGGAGGTTTCTCTGGAAACACCATATATTTT	CASRGGFSGNTIYF
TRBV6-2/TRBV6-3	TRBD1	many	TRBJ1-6	TGTGCCAGCAGCGGGACAGGGGCCTCACCCCTCCACTTT	CASSGTGASPLHF
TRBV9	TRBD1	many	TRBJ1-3	TGTGCCAGCAGCGTAGGTTTGGTGGGACAGGGACGAACTGGAAACACCATATATTTT	CASSVGLVGQGRTGNTIYF
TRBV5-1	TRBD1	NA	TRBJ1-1	TGCGCCAGCAGCCTTTCAGGGGGCGAGGACACTGAAGCTTTCTTT	CASSLSGGEDTEAFF
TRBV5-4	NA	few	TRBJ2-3	TGTGCCAGCAGCTCCAAACAGGGAGGGCCAGATACGCAGTATTTT	CASSSKQGGPDTQYF
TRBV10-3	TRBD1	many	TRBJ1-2	TGTGCCACCACCCCACGGACAGGGGAGAGTGGCTACACCTTC	CATTPRTGESGYTF
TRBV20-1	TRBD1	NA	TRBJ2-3	TGCAGTGCTAGTAGGGACAGGGGTTCCGATACGCAGTATTTT	CSASRDRGSDTQYF
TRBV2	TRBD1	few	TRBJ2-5	TGTGCCAGCAGGAGGGACAGTGGGGGAGCGGAGACCCAGTACTTC	CASRRDSGGAETQYF
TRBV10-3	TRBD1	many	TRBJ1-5	TGTGCCATCAGCACTTCCGACAGGGACAATCAGCCCCAGCATTTT	CAISTSDRDNQPQHF
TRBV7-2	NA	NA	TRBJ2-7	TGTGCCAGCAGCTCCGCCCTCTACGAGCAGTACTTC	CASSSALYEQYF
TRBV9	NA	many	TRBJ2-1	TGTGCCAGCAGCGTAGTTGGCGGGACCAGCTACAATGAGCAGTTCTTC	CASSVVGGTSYNEQFF
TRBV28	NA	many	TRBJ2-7	TGTGCCAGCAGTTTGGCAGCCCATTCGTACGAGCAGTACTTC	CASSLAAHSYEQYF
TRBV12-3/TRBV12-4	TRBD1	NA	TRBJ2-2	TGTGCCAGCAGCAGTATTCCGGGACAGGGGACGAACACCGGGGAGCTGTTTTTT	CASSSIPGQGTNTGELFF
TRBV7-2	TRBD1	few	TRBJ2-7	TGTGCCAGCAGCTTACGGCCGACCGGGACAGAGAGCTACGAGCAGTACTTC	CASSLRPTGTESYEQYF